This passage covers 19 T cell receptor beta chains from one sample sequenced in a study of post-analysis software for immune sequencing data. Study results and limitations: Several TRBV segments were more frequent in patients than controls; TRBV5-6, TRBV5-1 and TRBV20-1 belonged to this group.

Their recognized antigens are unknown. Every TCR beta cDNA library bore unique molecular identifiers. One entry per CDR3 protein, called by TCRdb with MiXCR from the PCR reads. This sample has about 540,000 distinct CDR3 sequences, with around 36% found just once. Sequencing was performed on blood. Receptors originate from a girl aged 2-17 years with multiple sclerosis.

This clonotype was seen more than once but under ten times. This chain connects TRBV20-1 to TRBJ1-2, with a possible D match to TRBD1 (5 bases). There are 13 residues in the CDR3. CDR1 is DFQATT, CDR2 SNEGSKA, per germline (reference sequence). V was trimmed by 1 base and J by 3 bases, leaving 9 bases between them. The CDR3 coding sequence is TGCAGTGCTAGAGGGGGGGGTCACTATGGCTACACCTTC. Amino acid sequence: CSARGGGHYGYTF.

This chain joins TRBV7-2 and TRBJ2-3, with a weak D call TRBD1 (5 bases). Between the trimmed V and J ends, which lost 1 base and 6 bases, there was a span of 23 bases. Looked up from germline, CDR1 is SGHTA and CDR2 is FQGNSA. The CDR3 is 18 amino acids. This CDR3 is CASSLEALAGIPPDTQYF. The CDR3 DNA reads TGTGCCAGCAGCTTAGAGGCGTTGGCAGGGATCCCTCCGGATACGCAGTATTTT. The full variable domain, in which reference TRBV7-2 and TRBJ2-3 provide the parts outside the CDR3, is GAGVSQSPSNKVTEKGKDVELRCDPISGHTALYWYRQSLGQGLEFLIYFQGNSAPDKSGLPSDRFSAERTGGSVSTLTIQRTQQEDSAVYLCASSLEALAGIPPDTQYFGPGTRLTVL.

This clonotype was counted a few times. The rearrangement links TRBV11-2 to TRBJ2-3; D ambiguous. Germline V CDR1 and CDR2: SGHAT, FQNNGV. V was trimmed by 1 base and J by 2 bases, leaving 13 bases between them. This CDR3 is built from 16 residues. The chain's CDR3 is CASSLGSARSTDTQYF. The CDR3 DNA is TGTGCCAGCAGCTTAGGTAGTGCTAGATCCACAGATACGCAGTATTTT.

V usage is TRBV7-2 and J usage is TRBJ2-5, with D unresolved. CDR3 length: 14 amino acids. Germline assignment: CDR1 SGHTA and CDR2 FQGNSA. V lost 2 bases and J lost 4, with 11 bases in between. In DNA, the CDR3 is TGTGCCAGCAGCTTATCGGCCAGTGTAGAGACCCAGTACTTC. Translated: CASSLSASVETQYF. The variable domain in full, with the rest retrieved from reference TRBV7-2 and TRBJ2-5, is GAGVSQSPSNKVTEKGKDVELRCDPISGHTALYWYRQSLGQGLEFLIYFQGNSAPDKSGLPSDRFSAERTGGSVSTLTIQRTQQEDSAVYLCASSLSASVETQYFGPGTRLLVL.

J is TRBJ1-5 and V is TRBV19, with D maybe TRBD1 (5 bases). V lost 6 bases and J lost 2, with 14 bases in between. CDR1 is LNHDA, CDR2 SQIVND, per germline (reference sequence). The CDR3 runs 15 residues. The CDR3 sequence is CASSHRDGRNQPQHF. The CDR3 DNA reads TGTGCCAGTAGCCACCGGGACGGACGCAATCAGCCCCAGCATTTT.

This chain joins TRBV11-2 and TRBJ2-1; the D is unclear. Germline CDR1 and CDR2: SGHAT and FQNNGV. V was clipped by 6 bases and J by 4 bases, with 16 bases between them. The CDR3 is 15 amino acids. The CDR3 sequence is CASRRSAGTYNEQFF. DNA of the CDR3: TGTGCCAGCAGGAGGTCGGCAGGAACTTACAATGAGCAGTTCTTC.

This clonotype occurred a few times. This rearrangement joins TRBV6-5 to TRBJ1-1, with 9 bases lining up with TRBD1. The ends lost 6 bases at V and 4 bases at J; junction bases unmatched: 12. Germline loops: CDR1 MNHEY, CDR2 SVGAGI. The CDR3 is 16 residues long. CDR3 residues: CASSPGTGPLGTEAFF. CDR3 DNA sequence: TGTGCCAGCAGCCCCGGGACAGGGCCCCTTGGCACTGAAGCTTTCTTT.

This clonotype has just a few counts. This chain uses TRBV20-1 with TRBJ2-7; TRBD2 matches at 14 bases. Germline CDR1 is DFQATT and CDR2 is SNEGSKA (reference sequence). The CDR3 extends over 20 amino acids. The J segment lost 0 bases and the V segment lost 5 bases, leaving 18 bases of the junction unmatched. CDR3 sequence: CSARGTSGGQGRKDSYEQYF. CDR3 DNA: TGCAGTGCTCGAGGGACTAGCGGGGGACAGGGCCGGAAGGACTCCTACGAGCAGTACTTC.

The chain links TRBV3-1 to TRBJ2-5, with 13 bases lining up with TRBD2. Trimming at V came to 4 bases and at J to 7 bases, leaving 3 bases not matched to a gene. Germline assignment: CDR1 LGHDT and CDR2 YNNKEL (reference sequence). The CDR3 is made up of 14 amino acids. In nucleotides, the CDR3 is TGTGCCAGCAGCCGAACTAGCGGGGGGGCGACCCAGTACTTC. As protein: CASSRTSGGATQYF.

The chain combines TRBV12-3 or TRBV12-4 with TRBJ1-1; possible D gene TRBD1, 5 bases. The CDR3 has 17 residues. With 2 bases removed from V and 0 bases from J, the gap between germline ends came to 16 bases. The chain's CDR3 is CASSLNGAPSLNTEAFF. The CDR3 DNA follows: TGTGCCAGCAGTTTAAATGGGGCACCAAGCCTGAACACTGAAGCTTTCTTT.

The chain has TRBV4-2 and TRBJ1-1; 8 positions agree with TRBD1. V lost 4 bases and J lost 4; bases outside the gene matches: 17. Germline CDR1 LGHNA, CDR2 YNFKEQ. This CDR3 is built from 18 residues. CDR3 residues: CASSPVRPGAQGGTEAFF. The CDR3 nucleotides read TGTGCCAGCAGCCCAGTACGACCGGGGGCACAGGGGGGCACTGAAGCTTTCTTT.

The table lists this clonotype with many counts. The chain recombines TRBV29-1 with TRBJ2-5, with TRBD2 identical over 8 bases. Germline V gene data show CDR1 as SQVTM and CDR2 as ANQGSEA. Unmatched junction bases numbered 10, after V lost 8 bases and J lost 5 bases. The CDR3 is 13 amino acids. As DNA, the CDR3 is TGCAGCTACGGGGGACTAGATGGCGAGACCCAGTACTTC. This gives the protein CSYGGLDGETQYF.

The chain links TRBV20-1 to TRBJ2-5, with D perhaps matching TRBD2 (5 bases). CDR3 size: 16 residues. V lost 0 bases to trimming and J lost 1 base, with 15 bases between them. CDR1 and CDR2 (germline): DFQATT, SNEGSKA (reference sequence). CDR3 residues: CSARDFWADFQETQYF. In DNA, the CDR3 is TGCAGTGCTAGAGATTTTTGGGCGGACTTCCAAGAGACCCAGTACTTC.

In this sample, this clonotype turned up a few times. V usage is TRBV11-2 and J usage is TRBJ2-5; D gene unclear. Trimming cost V 7 bases and J 1 base, with 13 bases left between them. Germline values: CDR1 SGHAT, CDR2 FQNNGV. This CDR3 region has 14 residues. The CDR3 here is CASTKPHSQETQYF. The DNA of the CDR3 is TGTGCCAGCACCAAGCCCCACTCCCAAGAGACCCAGTACTTC.

This rearrangement joins TRBV6-1 to TRBJ2-3, with D maybe TRBD2 (5 bases). Trimming took off 5 bases at V and 1 base at J, with 16 bases between the two ends. The CDR3 has 16 residues. Per the germline V gene, CDR1 is MNHNS and CDR2 is SASEGT. In DNA form, the CDR3 reads TGTGCCAGCAGTACGAATACGGGGTGGGGCACAGATACGCAGTATTTT. Translating it yields CASSTNTGWGTDTQYF.

This sequence joins TRBV14 and TRBJ1-1; TRBD1 aligns across 9 bases. J lost 2 bases, V lost 2 bases, and 12 bases had no gene match. The CDR3 loop spans 18 amino acids. The germline CDR1 and CDR2 sequences are SGHDN and FVKESK. The chain's CDR3 is CASSQPPRPGQGNTEAFF. The CDR3 DNA reads as TGTGCCAGCAGCCAACCACCAAGACCGGGACAGGGTAACACTGAAGCTTTCTTT.

This clonotype was found a few times. The V gene is TRBV7-9, the J gene TRBJ1-5, with D perhaps TRBD1 (5 bases). The germline V gene encodes CDR1 SEHNR and CDR2 FQNEAQ (reference sequence). V lost 5 bases, J lost 0 bases, and 11 bases lay in between. CDR3 length: 15 residues. The CDR3 here is CASSDLGGSNQPQHF. For the CDR3, the DNA is TGTGCCAGCAGCGACCTGGGGGGTAGCAATCAGCCCCAGCATTTT.

In its sample, this clonotype was seen a few times. The V and J genes are TRBV11-2 and TRBJ2-1, with D possibly being TRBD1 or TRBD2 (5 bases each). Germline V gene data show CDR1 as SGHAT and CDR2 as FQNNGV. Trimming left V 4 bases short and J 4 bases short, with 14 bases between. There are 15 residues in the CDR3. CDR3 in DNA: TGTGCCAGCAGCTCCCTTCCCTGGGGGTACAATGAGCAGTTCTTC. Its protein is CASSSLPWGYNEQFF.

The chain employs TRBV20-1 and TRBJ1-5; TRBD1 is a possible D gene (6 bases). CDR1 is DFQATT, CDR2 SNEGSKA, per germline (reference sequence). Deletions cut 0 bases from V and 7 bases from J, with 13 bases between. The CDR3 has 14 amino acids. The CDR3 nucleotides read TGCAGTGCTAGAGAAGTCAGGGGTAGGCAGCCCCAGCATTTT. Translated, it gives CSAREVRGRQPQHF.